These 29 T cell receptor beta chains share one sample of origin, sequenced in a study of blood T cell repertoires in COVID-19. The assay was immunoSEQ multiplex PCR, and TCRdb's table has in-frame clones only and misses some. The data show 180,000 or so clones, over 80% seen once. Sequenced: PBMCs or T cells enriched from blood (not recorded which). These receptors came from a woman aged 55-70 years who had recovered from COVID-19.

The gene calls are TRBV4-1 and TRBJ1-1; D ambiguous. The CDR3 sequence is 14 residues long. The germline V gene has CDR1 MGHRA and CDR2 YSYEKL. Trimming stripped 0 bases from V and 10 bases from J, with 15 bases between. In DNA, the CDR3 is TGCGCCAGCAGCCAAGAATTCTCGGTCGGTCCAGCTTTCTTT. Its translation: CASSQEFSVGPAFF.

The chain employs TRBV7-9 and TRBJ1-1; weak D call: TRBD1 (6 bases). This CDR3 is built from 18 residues. The V gene lost 0 bases and the J gene lost 0 bases, with 17 bases spanning the gap. The germline CDR1 and CDR2 sequences are SEHNR and FQNEAQ (reference sequence). In DNA, the CDR3 is TGTGCCAGCAGCTTAGCGCCCCGGCAGGGGATTCTGAACACTGAAGCTTTCTTT. Translating it yields CASSLAPRQGILNTEAFF.

The chain links TRBV9 to TRBJ1-2; the D is unclear. V was trimmed by 1 base and J by 7 bases, leaving 20 bases between them. The CDR3 loop spans 16 amino acids. Looked up from germline, CDR1 is SGDLS and CDR2 is YYNGEE. The CDR3 bases are TGTGCCAGCAGCGTATCTCCCCATAGTTCTCTCTCTGGCTACACCTTC. Translation: CASSVSPHSSLSGYTF. Full variable domain (remainder filled in from reference TRBV9 and TRBJ1-2): DSGVTQTPKHLITATGQRVTLRCSPRSGDLSVYWYQQSLDQGLQFLIQYYNGEERAKGNILERFSAQQFPDLHSELNLSSLELGDSALYFCASSVSPHSSLSGYTFGSGTRLTVV.

Comment on this clone: The sample contains more than one DNA sequence encoding this CDR3. The V gene is TRBV3-1 (or the pseudogene TRBV3-2), the J gene TRBJ1-1, with D unclear. Germline loops: CDR1 LGHDT, CDR2 YNNKEL (reference sequence). The V and J ends lost 0 bases and 0 bases respectively, with 5 bases between them. The CDR3 consists of 14 residues. The CDR3 is CASSQDRLNTEAFF. The CDR3 DNA is TGTGCCAGCAGCCAAGACAGATTGAACACTGAAGCTTTCTTT.

This clone was seen only once. The chain has TRBV4-1 and TRBJ2-3; D is unresolved. The V gene lost 4 bases and the J gene lost 0 bases, with 8 bases spanning the gap. The CDR3 is 14 residues long. Germline CDR1 is MGHRA and CDR2 is YSYEKL. The CDR3: CASSLFISTDTQYF. CDR3 nucleotide sequence: TGCGCCAGCAGCCTTTTCATTAGCACAGATACGCAGTATTTT.

The chain has TRBV5-4 and TRBJ1-6; 9 bases map to TRBD1. This CDR3 is 15 amino acids long. V shed 2 bases and J 7 bases; nucleotides not matched to a gene: 4. Germline loops: CDR1 SGHNT, CDR2 YYREEE (reference sequence). The CDR3 spells CASSFRDRVNSPLHF. CDR3 DNA: TGTGCCAGCAGCTTCCGGGACAGGGTAAATTCACCCCTCCACTTT.

The chain carries TRBV24-1 and TRBJ2-3; 7 bases line up with TRBD2. Germline values: CDR1 KGHDR, CDR2 SFDVKD. The CDR3 runs to 16 residues. Trimming at V came to 4 bases and at J to 9 bases, leaving 15 bases not matched to a gene. The chain's CDR3 is CATSDPRGELLDTQYF. The CDR3, as DNA: TGTGCCACCAGTGACCCCCGGGGGGAGTTGCTAGACACGCAGTATTTT.

The chain has TRBV4-1 and TRBJ1-6, with no clear D. The CDR3 is 14 amino acids. Trimming took off 5 bases at V and 3 bases at J, with 8 bases between the two ends. Germline V lookup: CDR1 MGHRA, CDR2 YSYEKL. The chain's CDR3 is CASSAAVYNSPLHF. The DNA for the CDR3 is TGCGCCAGCAGCGCGGCAGTCTATAATTCACCCCTCCACTTT.

This rearrangement joins TRBV19 to TRBJ1-4; D ambiguous. The CDR3 spans 15 residues. Germline CDR1 LNHDA, CDR2 SQIVND (reference sequence). Trimming took 5 bases from V and 3 from J, leaving 13 bases between them. This CDR3 reads CASSSRLRPNEKLFF. The CDR3 DNA sequence: TGTGCCAGTAGTTCTCGTCTGCGTCCTAATGAAAAACTGTTTTTT.

The CDR3 nucleotides are TGTGCCAGCAGCTTAGATCGGGGGAGGGCTGGCTACACCTTC. Translation gives CASSLDRGRAGYTF. The gene calls are TRBV11-2 and TRBJ1-2, with a possible D match to TRBD1 (5 bases). Trimming cost V 0 bases and J 7 bases, with 12 bases left between them. The CDR3 has 14 residues. Germline V gene sequence: CDR1 SGHAT, CDR2 FQNNGV.

The V call is TRBV19, the J call TRBJ2-7; 9 nucleotides match TRBD1. The CDR3 spans 13 residues. V gave up 6 bases and J gave up 5 bases; unmatched junction bases: 5. Germline V gene lookup returns CDR1 LNHDA and CDR2 SQIVND (reference sequence). The DNA of the CDR3 is TGTGCCAGTAGATCCGGGACAGGGAACGAGCAGTACTTC. Amino acids: CASRSGTGNEQYF.

This CDR3 reads CASSPHALAGGTNTGELFF. CDR3 sequence (DNA): TGTGCCAGCTCACCACACGCACTAGCGGGAGGTACGAACACCGGGGAGCTGTTTTTT. The chain is built from TRBV18 and TRBJ2-2; TRBD2 aligns across 12 bases. CDR1 KGHSH and CDR2 LQKENI come from the germline V gene. The CDR3 covers 19 residues. The junction had 6 bases not matched to a gene; V was cut back by 1 base and J by 0 bases.

V is TRBV28 and J is TRBJ2-7; 7 bases agree with TRBD1. The CDR3 extends over 13 amino acids. J gave up 3 bases and V 5 bases, and 4 bases lay outside the gene matches. Germline CDR1 reads MDHEN; CDR2 reads SYDVKM. This CDR3 reads CASSTRTGYEQYF. The CDR3 coding sequence is TGTGCCAGCAGTACCCGGACAGGCTACGAGCAGTACTTC.

V and J are TRBV5-1 and TRBJ2-7, with 7 bases fitting TRBD2. V trimming: 2 bases; J trimming: 5 bases; junction bases outside the gene matches: 7. From germline, CDR1 is SGHRS and CDR2 YFSETQ. CDR3 size: 14 residues. CDR3: CASSFGGSADEQYF. DNA for the CDR3: TGCGCCAGCAGCTTCGGGGGGTCGGCGGACGAGCAGTACTTC. The entire variable domain, with the rest obtained from reference TRBV5-1 and TRBJ2-7, is as follows: KAGVTQTPRYLIKTRGQQVTLSCSPISGHRSVSWYQQTPGQGLQFLFEYFSETQRNKGNFPGRFSGRQFSNSRSEMNVSTLELGDSALYLCASSFGGSADEQYFGPGTRLTVT.

This clone was seen just once. The rearrangement links TRBV5-4 to TRBJ1-2; no reliable D call. This CDR3 spans 14 amino acids. Germline assignment: CDR1 SGHNT and CDR2 YYREEE (reference sequence). V lost 1 base, J lost 2 bases, and 9 bases lay in between. CDR3 loop: CASSLFAANYGYTF. The CDR3 nucleotides are TGTGCCAGCAGCTTGTTTGCAGCGAACTATGGCTACACCTTC.

The table lists this clone with a count of one. The chain combines TRBV5-6 with TRBJ1-2; tentatively, D is TRBD1 (5 bases). Between the trimmed V and J ends, which lost 5 bases and 3 bases, there was a span of 14 bases. Germline V gene sequence: CDR1 SGHDT, CDR2 YYEEEE. This CDR3 region has 14 residues. DNA for the CDR3: TGTGCCAGCAGACTTTACGGGGGTGACTATGGCTACACCTTC. The encoded protein is CASRLYGGDYGYTF.

The chain employs TRBV9 and TRBJ2-1; TRBD2 is a possible D gene (6 bases). The CDR3 is 14 residues long. V lost 2 bases to trimming and J lost 4 bases, with 10 bases between them. Per the germline V gene, CDR1 is SGDLS and CDR2 is YYNGEE. CDR3 residues: CASSVASVYNEQFF. DNA for the CDR3: TGTGCCAGCAGCGTTGCTAGCGTGTACAATGAGCAGTTCTTC.

Points on this clone: Sequence at one end of the junction differs from germline and may be a read error. V is TRBV15 and J is TRBJ2-3; 8 nucleotides line up with TRBD2. This CDR3 is 15 amino acids long. Germline V CDR1 and CDR2: LNHNV, YYDKDF (reference sequence). The CDR3 DNA reads TGTGCCACCAGCAGAGGCCGGACTAGCAAAGATACGCAGTATTTT. Translating it yields CATSRGRTSKDTQYF.

The rearrangement uses TRBV24-1 and TRBJ2-2, with TRBD1 matching over 9 bases. The CDR3 is made up of 17 amino acids. CDR1 KGHDR and CDR2 SFDVKD come from the germline V gene. The junction had 5 bases not matched to a gene; V was cut back by 3 bases and J by 1 base. Written as DNA, the CDR3 is TGTGCCACCAGTGATCGGGGACAGGGAGGGAACACCGGGGAGCTGTTTTTT. Its protein is CATSDRGQGGNTGELFF.

This sequence joins TRBV2 and TRBJ1-1; TRBD1 is a possible D gene (5 bases). The CDR3 length is 14 residues. Germline loops: CDR1 SNHLY, CDR2 FYNNEI. Deletions cut 5 bases from V and 0 bases from J, with 10 bases between. The CDR3 loop reads CASSLRQLNTEAFF. CDR3 nucleotide sequence: TGTGCCAGCAGTCTGCGACAGCTGAACACTGAAGCTTTCTTT.

This clone was detected once. This chain uses TRBV5-1 with TRBJ1-2; weak D call: TRBD1 (5 bases). The V end lost 1 base, the J end lost 8 bases, and 18 bases lay between the germline ends. CDR1 is SGHRS and CDR2 is YFSETQ in the germline V gene. The CDR3 contains 15 residues. This chain's CDR3 is CASSLFVRGGEGYTF. CDR3 nucleotides: TGCGCCAGCAGCTTGTTCGTACGGGGAGGGGAGGGCTACACCTTC.

The chain combines TRBV19 with TRBJ2-7; tentative D call: TRBD1 (6 bases). This CDR3 has 15 residues. Germline assignment: CDR1 LNHDA and CDR2 SQIVND (reference sequence). V lost 6 bases and J 0 bases, leaving 15 bases between the germline ends. CDR3 protein: CASSLNRVSSYEQYF. For the CDR3, the DNA is TGTGCCAGTAGCCTGAACAGGGTTAGCTCCTACGAGCAGTACTTC.

The V gene is TRBV30, the J gene TRBJ2-7, with 9 nucleotides matching TRBD1. This CDR3 spans 14 amino acids. Germline assignment: CDR1 GTSNPN and CDR2 SVGIG (reference sequence). The J segment lost 3 bases and the V segment lost 6 bases, leaving 9 bases of the junction unmatched. The DNA of the CDR3 is TGTGCCTGCCGGGAAACGGACAGGGGCTACGAGCAGTACTTC. As protein: CACRETDRGYEQYF. Full variable domain (missing parts from reference TRBV30 and TRBJ2-7): SQTIHQWPATLVQPVGSPLSLECTVEGTSNPNLYWYRQAAGRGLQLLFYSVGIGQISSEVPQNLSASRPQDRQFILSSKKLLLSDSGFYLCACRETDRGYEQYFGPGTRLTVT.

The chain has TRBV7-2 and TRBJ1-1, with TRBD1 as a possible D gene (6 bases). The CDR3 has 16 residues. The V gene's germline CDR1 is SGHTA and CDR2 FQGNSA. Trimming left V 5 bases short and J 1 base short, with 17 bases between. CDR3 in amino acids: CASSPSSGTSNTEAFF. CDR3 DNA sequence: TGTGCCAGCAGCCCATCGTCAGGGACATCGAACACTGAAGCTTTCTTT.

The gene calls are TRBV9 and TRBJ1-1; 9 positions agree with TRBD1. CDR3 size: 15 residues. The trim removed 4 bases at V and 3 bases at J, leaving 7 bases unmatched. The germline gives CDR1 SGDLS, CDR2 YYNGEE. The CDR3 DNA reads as TGTGCCAGCAGCCCCCGGGACAGGGAGGACACTGAAGCTTTCTTT. Translation: CASSPRDREDTEAFF. The complete variable domain, with remaining parts taken from reference TRBV9 and TRBJ1-1, reads DSGVTQTPKHLITATGQRVTLRCSPRSGDLSVYWYQQSLDQGLQFLIQYYNGEERAKGNILERFSAQQFPDLHSELNLSSLELGDSALYFCASSPRDREDTEAFFGQGTRLTVV.

This sequence joins TRBV18 and TRBJ2-7; D gene unclear. CDR1 is KGHSH, CDR2 LQKENI, per germline. V dropped 3 bases and J dropped 2 bases, with 11 bases sitting between them. The CDR3 is 14 amino acids. The CDR3, as DNA: TGTGCCAGCTCACCCTCCGGGTTCACCTACGAGCAGTACTTC. The encoded protein is CASSPSGFTYEQYF.

The V gene is TRBV19, the J gene TRBJ1-2; 8 bases agree with TRBD1. Germline V gene lookup returns CDR1 LNHDA and CDR2 SQIVND (reference sequence). Trimming took 6 bases from V and 0 from J; bases not matched to a gene: 6. The CDR3 is 15 residues long. The CDR3 DNA is TGTGCCAGTAGCAGGGGACAGGTTGCTAACTATGGCTACACCTTC. Translated: CASSRGQVANYGYTF.

The rearrangement joins TRBV2 to TRBJ1-6; TRBD1 is a possible D gene (5 bases). Trimming removed 6 bases at V and 7 bases at J, with 10 bases between. Per the germline V gene, CDR1 is SNHLY and CDR2 is FYNNEI. The length of the CDR3 is 13 residues. The CDR3 bases are TGTGCCAGCAGCGACAGTTCGAATTCACCCCTCCACTTT. Protein product: CASSDSSNSPLHF.

This chain uses TRBV5-1 with TRBJ1-2, with no clear D. This CDR3 contains 17 residues. V was shortened by 0 bases and J by 3 bases, with 18 bases between the two germline ends. Per the germline V gene, CDR1 is SGHRS and CDR2 is YFSETQ. CDR3 bases: TGCGCCAGCAGCTTGGCCCAAGAGGGAGGAAGCGACTATGGCTACACCTTC. Translated, it gives CASSLAQEGGSDYGYTF.